Following are 3 T cell receptor beta chains from one sample sequenced in a study of patients and donors after allogeneic stem cell transplantation. TCRdb re-called the RT-PCR reads through MiXCR, storing one row per CDR3 protein. The sample holds about a million distinct CDR3 sequences, around 17% seen once. Material: blood, either unsorted or a sorted T cell fraction (not recorded which). These receptor sequences come from a human donor who was either an allogeneic HSCT recipient or a stem cell or donor lymphocyte infusion donor (not recorded which). It is not recorded whose cells these are; they may come from a transplant donor.

This clonotype was detected a few times. This rearrangement joins TRBV5-1 to TRBJ1-1; D not resolved. Germline V lookup: CDR1 SGHRS, CDR2 YFSETQ. CDR3 size: 14 residues. V was trimmed by 0 bases and J by 11 bases, leaving 17 bases between them. CDR3 nucleotides: TGCGCCAGCAGCTTGGAAGGCGGCGCAAATAAGGCTTTCTTT. This sequence encodes CASSLEGGANKAFF.

Regarding this clonotype: Compared with germline, one end of the junction differs, possibly owing to a read error. The chain is built from TRBV12-3 or TRBV12-4 and TRBJ1-4; D not certain. The CDR3 runs to 11 residues. This CDR3 reads CASSFGEKPFF. The CDR3, as DNA: TGTGCCAGCAGTTTTGGGGAAAAACCGTTTTTT.

This clonotype was seen ten or more times. The gene calls are TRBV6-1 and TRBJ2-1; no clear D. The CDR3 covers 13 residues. The germline gives CDR1 MNHNS, CDR2 SASEGT. Between the trimmed V and J ends, which lost 2 bases and 9 bases, there was a span of 11 bases. The CDR3 DNA reads as TGTGCCAGCAGTGAAACGGGCGGTCTTGAGCAGTTCTTC. The encoded protein is CASSETGGLEQFF.